Listed here are 8 T cell receptor beta chains from one sample, sequenced in a study of cytomegalovirus exposure and HLA in healthy donors. 13 Jbeta primers and 60 Vbeta primers were used for the PCR. The assay was immunoSEQ multiplex PCR, and TCRdb's table has in-frame clones only and misses some. This sample has over 120,000 clones, with 77% found just once. Sequencing used PBMCs. The receptor source for this set is a male donor in good health and CMV-seronegative.

This clone was seen just once. An end of the junction differs from the germline gene, which may be a read error. V is TRBV7-7 and J is TRBJ2-1; a possible D gene is TRBD1 (6 bases). This CDR3 region has 15 residues. The germline CDR1 and CDR2 sequences are SSHAT and FNYEAQ (reference sequence). In nucleotides, the CDR3 is TGTGCTAGCAGCTTAGCTGAGGACAGATACAATGAGCAGTTCTTC. Protein sequence: CASSLAEDRYNEQFF.

The CDR3 region is CASSARSNEKLFF. CDR3 nucleotides: TGCGCCAGCAGTGCGCGAAGCAATGAAAAACTGTTTTTT. V usage is TRBV4-1 and J usage is TRBJ1-4; D remains ambiguous. V was cut by 6 bases and J by 5 bases, with 10 bases left in between. CDR3 length equals 13 residues. Germline V gives CDR1 MGHRA, CDR2 YSYEKL.

V gene TRBV27 combines with J gene TRBJ2-5; 11 bases are shared with TRBD2. This CDR3 contains 15 residues. V shed 4 bases and J 5 bases; nucleotides not matched to a gene: 6. Germline assignment: CDR1 MNHEY and CDR2 SMNVEV (reference sequence). The CDR3 loop is CASSSPSGGTETQYF. The DNA for the CDR3 is TGTGCCAGCAGTTCCCCTAGCGGGGGGACCGAGACCCAGTACTTC.

The V and J genes are TRBV7-2 and TRBJ2-3; possible D gene TRBD2, 5 bases. V was trimmed by 3 bases and J by 5 bases, leaving 15 bases between them. Germline CDR1 SGHTA, CDR2 FQGNSA. There are 15 residues in the CDR3. The CDR3 spells CASSLRAPTEDTQYF. The CDR3 region has the DNA TGTGCCAGCAGCTTGCGGGCCCCAACGGAAGATACGCAGTATTTT.

The rearrangement links TRBV7-9 to TRBJ1-2; a weak D match, TRBD1 (5 bases). Germline V CDR1 and CDR2: SEHNR, FQNEAQ (reference sequence). This CDR3 region has 15 residues. V was clipped by 5 bases and J by 0 bases, with 13 bases between them. The CDR3 loop is CASSPGREANYGYTF. The CDR3, as DNA: TGTGCCAGCAGCCCAGGGAGGGAAGCTAACTATGGCTACACCTTC. Based on the CDR3 plus reference TRBV7-9 and TRBJ1-2, the full variable domain is DTGVSQNPRHKITKRGQNVTFRCDPISEHNRLYWYRQTLGQGPEFLTYFQNEAQLEKSRLLSDRFSAERPKGSFSTLEIQRTEQGDSAMYLCASSPGREANYGYTFGSGTRLTVV.

The chain's CDR3 is CASSRGLYEQYF. The CDR3 DNA sequence: TGTGCCAGCAGTAGGGGCCTCTACGAGCAGTACTTC. The chain links TRBV6-5 to TRBJ2-7, with a tentative D call TRBD1 (5 bases). This CDR3 region has 12 residues. V was trimmed by 5 bases and J by 3 bases, leaving 8 bases between them. Germline V gives CDR1 MNHEY, CDR2 SVGAGI.

The chain couples TRBV11-3 to TRBJ1-1, with D possibly matching TRBD1 (5 bases). This CDR3 region has 13 residues. The V and J ends lost 0 bases and 8 bases respectively, with 10 bases between them. Germline loops: CDR1 SGHNT, CDR2 YENEEA. The CDR3 coding sequence is TGTGCCAGCAGCTTAGAGTCATCAGGGGAAGCTTTCTTT. It yields the protein CASSLESSGEAFF.

This chain links TRBV2 with TRBJ1-5, with TRBD1 as a possible D gene (5 bases). V gave up 2 bases and J gave up 11 bases, with 16 bases separating them. Germline CDR1 SNHLY, CDR2 FYNNEI. There are 14 residues in the CDR3. The CDR3 nucleotides read TGTGCCAGCAGTGAACAAGGGGATTCCCTGGCCCAGCATTTT. It encodes CASSEQGDSLAQHF.